These 15 T cell receptor beta chains were sequenced from one sample in a study of cytomegalovirus exposure and HLA in healthy donors. With 60 Vbeta and 13 Jbeta primers, the PCR was carried out. Measured with immunoSEQ multiplex PCR; TCRdb has only the in-frame clones, and not every one. The sample consists of about 91,000 clones, 70% to 90% of them appearing once. Sequenced: PBMCs. The receptor set was obtained from a man aged 18 to 29 in good health and CMV-seronegative.

This clone was seen once. The chain is built from TRBV19 and TRBJ2-3; 8 bases map to TRBD2. CDR1 is LNHDA, CDR2 SQIVND, per germline (reference sequence). V dropped 2 bases and J dropped 2; count of bases not matched to a gene: 3. The CDR3 length is 15 residues. The CDR3 is CASSITSGSTDTQYF. The CDR3 DNA reads TGTGCCAGTAGTATAACTAGCGGTTCCACAGATACGCAGTATTTT.

The chain uses TRBV10-2 and TRBJ2-1; D is unclear. The CDR3 length is 13 residues. The V end lost 2 bases, the J end lost 10 bases, and 12 bases lay between the germline ends. CDR1 and CDR2 (germline): WSHSY, SAAADI. The CDR3 sequence: CASSEGYAGEQFF. CDR3 DNA: TGCGCCAGCAGTGAGGGGTATGCCGGGGAGCAGTTCTTC.

The genes are TRBV9 and TRBJ1-4, with D unresolved. This CDR3 is 15 amino acids long. Per the germline V gene, CDR1 is SGDLS and CDR2 is YYNGEE. V dropped 5 bases and J dropped 3 bases, with 14 bases sitting between them. This chain's CDR3 is CASSARSGANEKLFF. In DNA form, the CDR3 reads TGTGCCAGCAGTGCCCGGTCCGGGGCTAATGAAAAACTGTTTTTT.

This chain links TRBV2 with TRBJ2-7; D is unclear. CDR1 SNHLY and CDR2 FYNNEI come from the germline V gene. The V end lost 4 bases, the J end lost 6 bases, and 16 bases lay between the germline ends. The CDR3 loop spans 14 amino acids. Here the CDR3 reads CASSGGRSSSEQYF. CDR3 DNA sequence: TGTGCCAGCAGTGGAGGCAGAAGTAGTTCCGAGCAGTACTTC. Full variable domain (rest looked up from reference TRBV2 and TRBJ2-7): EPEVTQTPSHQVTQMGQEVILRCVPISNHLYFYWYRQILGQKVEFLVSFYNNEISEKSEIFDDQFSVERPDGSNFTLKIRSTKLEDSAMYFCASSGGRSSSEQYFGPGTRLTVT.

The chain couples TRBV6-6 to TRBJ2-1; TRBD2 matches 8 bases. The CDR3 loop spans 15 amino acids. After removal of 6 bases from V and 3 bases from J, the junction contained 7 bases not matched to a gene. Germline values: CDR1 MNHNY, CDR2 SVGAGI (reference sequence). The CDR3 region is CASSQREFNYNEQFF. CDR3 sequence (DNA): TGTGCCAGCAGCCAGCGGGAGTTTAACTACAATGAGCAGTTCTTC.

V is TRBV18 and J is TRBJ1-1; 10 positions agree with TRBD1. Germline loops: CDR1 KGHSH, CDR2 LQKENI. V dropped 3 bases and J dropped 8; count of bases not matched to a gene: 18. The CDR3 has 18 amino acids. The DNA for the CDR3 is TGTGCCAGCTCACCTATTGTTATACAAGGACAGGGGGGTACGGAAGCTTTCTTT. Protein: CASSPIVIQGQGGTEAFF.

CDR3 in amino acids: CASSQALVGGTSPDTQYF. CDR3 nucleotides: TGCGCCAGCAGCCAAGCTCTTGTCGGAGGGACTTCACCAGATACGCAGTATTTT. V usage is TRBV4-3 and J usage is TRBJ2-3, with a weak D call TRBD2 (6 bases). V lost 1 base, J lost 4 bases, and 21 bases lay in between. CDR3 length: 18 amino acids. In germline, CDR1 is LGHNA, CDR2 YSLEER.

The chain recombines TRBV7-9 with TRBJ2-1, with 7 bases fitting TRBD1. The CDR3 has 15 residues. J lost 4 bases, V lost 5 bases, and 8 bases had no gene match. Looked up from germline, CDR1 is SEHNR and CDR2 is FQNEAQ (reference sequence). The CDR3 DNA reads TGTGCCAGCAGCCCCCCCGGGACAGTTTACAATGAGCAGTTCTTC. This translates into CASSPPGTVYNEQFF.

DNA for the CDR3: TGCGCCAGCAGCCCCCCGCGAGGGCCTGTCGGAAACACCATATATTTT. As protein: CASSPPRGPVGNTIYF. The chain carries TRBV4-1 and TRBJ1-3, with D hard to call. V gave up 4 bases and J gave up 4 bases, with 17 bases separating them. CDR1 and CDR2 (germline): MGHRA, YSYEKL. This CDR3 comprises 16 residues.

V usage is TRBV7-2 and J usage is TRBJ2-7, with 8 bases lining up with TRBD2. The CDR3 contains 15 residues. V dropped 3 bases and J dropped 6; count of bases not matched to a gene: 10. Germline CDR1 is SGHTA and CDR2 is FQGNSA. The CDR3 spells CASSFATSVRGEQYF. As DNA, the CDR3 is TGTGCCAGCAGCTTCGCGACTAGCGTCCGGGGCGAGCAGTACTTC.

This sequence joins TRBV7-9 and TRBJ2-7; D uncertain. The germline V and J ends were trimmed by 5 bases and 3 bases, with 14 bases remaining between them. This CDR3 has 14 amino acids. Germline V gene sequence: CDR1 SEHNR, CDR2 FQNEAQ (reference sequence). The CDR3 coding sequence is TGTGCCAGCAGCCCGTGGGTCTACAGCTACGAGCAGTACTTC. Translation: CASSPWVYSYEQYF. The full variable domain, its missing parts supplied by reference TRBV7-9 and TRBJ2-7, is DTGVSQNPRHKITKRGQNVTFRCDPISEHNRLYWYRQTLGQGPEFLTYFQNEAQLEKSRLLSDRFSAERPKGSFSTLEIQRTEQGDSAMYLCASSPWVYSYEQYFGPGTRLTVT.

This clone was detected only once. The CDR3 loop reads CASSSGRARTKNIQYF. The CDR3 DNA follows: TGTGCCAGCTCTTCCGGGAGGGCGAGAACCAAAAACATTCAGTACTTC. J is TRBJ2-4 and V is TRBV11-2; 8 bases fit TRBD2. The CDR3 runs 16 residues. Trimming removed 8 bases from V and 2 bases from J; junction bases left unmatched: 11. Per the germline V gene, CDR1 is SGHAT and CDR2 is FQNNGV. The variable domain in full, completed from reference TRBV11-2 and TRBJ2-4, reads EAGVAQSPRYKIIEKRQSVAFWCNPISGHATLYWYQQILGQGPKLLIQFQNNGVVDDSQLPKDRFSAERLKGVDSTLKIQPAKLEDSAVYLCASSSGRARTKNIQYFGAGTRLSVL.

J is TRBJ1-5 and V is TRBV5-1, with D perhaps matching TRBD1 (6 bases). The V end lost 2 bases, the J end lost 2 bases, and 11 bases lay between the germline ends. Per germline, CDR1 SGHRS and CDR2 YFSETQ. The CDR3 is 15 residues long. CDR3 residues: CASSLVAGGNQPQHF. In nucleotides, the CDR3 is TGCGCCAGCAGCTTAGTTGCAGGGGGCAATCAGCCCCAGCATTTT.

The CDR3 spells CASSLEQAKNTEAFF. Here the CDR3 DNA reads TGTGCCAGCAGCTTAGAGCAGGCAAAGAACACTGAAGCTTTCTTT. The chain uses TRBV7-9 and TRBJ1-1, with D uncertain. Germline assignment: CDR1 SEHNR and CDR2 FQNEAQ (reference sequence). The CDR3 extends over 15 amino acids. Deletions cut 1 base from V and 1 base from J, with 10 bases between. The full variable domain, completed using reference TRBV7-9 and TRBJ1-1, is DTGVSQNPRHKITKRGQNVTFRCDPISEHNRLYWYRQTLGQGPEFLTYFQNEAQLEKSRLLSDRFSAERPKGSFSTLEIQRTEQGDSAMYLCASSLEQAKNTEAFFGQGTRLTVV.

V and J are TRBV7-3 and TRBJ1-1, with D perhaps matching TRBD1 (5 bases). Trimming took 3 bases from V and 0 from J, leaving 11 bases between them. CDR1 and CDR2 (germline): SGHTA, FQGTGA. CDR3 length: 15 residues. CDR3 bases: TGTGCCAGCAGCTTGGCGACAGTAATGAACACTGAAGCTTTCTTT. This gives the protein CASSLATVMNTEAFF.